The 21 T cell receptor beta chains given below trace back to one sample, sequenced in a study of shared clonotypes between healthy human individuals. The protocol was immunoSEQ multiplex PCR, while the TCRdb copy is restricted to in-frame clones and leaves out a portion. The repertoire holds around 700,000 clones, about 78% seen once, with approximately 2% in the top ten. Sequenced input: memory CD4+ T cells sorted from blood. Documented subset: CD45RA-negative fraction. The receptors shown here come from a woman aged 25 to 39 in good health.

Concerning this clone itself: The sample contains more than one DNA sequence encoding this CDR3. The chain is built from TRBV5-1 and TRBJ2-2; possibly TRBD1 or TRBD2 for D (5 bases each). Per the germline V gene, CDR1 is SGHRS and CDR2 is YFSETQ. The germline V and J ends were trimmed by 4 bases and 5 bases, with 15 bases remaining between them. The CDR3 runs to 15 residues. In nucleotides, the CDR3 is TGCGCCAGCAGCCCCGGGACCGGCGGGACCGGGGAGCTGTTTTTT. Amino acids: CASSPGTGGTGELFF.

V is TRBV27 and J is TRBJ2-7; possible D gene TRBD2, 6 bases. The germline V gene has CDR1 MNHEY and CDR2 SMNVEV (reference sequence). The CDR3 runs 14 residues. V shed 3 bases and J shed 2 bases, with 11 bases lying between them. DNA of the CDR3: TGTGCCAGCAGTTTCTCTAGCGAAGCCTACGAGCAGTACTTC. Protein sequence: CASSFSSEAYEQYF.

This clone was detected only a few times. The chain joins TRBV27 to TRBJ1-1, with a weak D call TRBD1 (5 bases). V was cut by 0 bases and J by 3 bases, with 5 bases left in between. The CDR3 totals 13 residues. Germline CDR1 and CDR2: MNHEY and SMNVEV (reference sequence). CDR3 in DNA: TGTGCCAGCAGTTTATCGGGGGACACTGAAGCTTTCTTT. Amino acids: CASSLSGDTEAFF.

The chain employs TRBV5-4 and TRBJ2-7; 10 bases fit TRBD1. V shed 6 bases and J 10 bases; nucleotides not matched to a gene: 16. The CDR3 sequence is 15 residues long. Germline CDR1 SGHNT, CDR2 YYREEE (reference sequence). Here the CDR3 DNA reads TGTGCCAGCACTAGCACGAGGACAGGGGGGTGGATACAGTACTTC. Encoded protein: CASTSTRTGGWIQYF.

The genes are TRBV18 and TRBJ1-2; D is undetermined. The CDR3 extends over 14 amino acids. The germline gives CDR1 KGHSH, CDR2 LQKENI. The V end was cut by 1 base, the J end by 8 bases, with 14 bases between. The CDR3 nucleotides read TGTGCCAGCTCACCACAAAAGGGCGACAAAGGCTACACCTTC. It codes for CASSPQKGDKGYTF.

The chain couples TRBV28 to TRBJ2-1, with TRBD2 as a possible D gene (6 bases). The CDR3 runs 16 residues. CDR1 and CDR2 from the germline V gene are MDHEN and SYDVKM. The germline V and J ends were trimmed by 6 bases and 7 bases, with 22 bases remaining between them. The CDR3 DNA sequence: TGTGCCAGCAGGGGAGCGCTTGCGGGATCCTTTAATGAGCAGTTCTTC. It yields the protein CASRGALAGSFNEQFF. The full variable domain, with the rest looked up from reference TRBV28 and TRBJ2-1, is DVKVTQSSRYLVKRTGEKVFLECVQDMDHENMFWYRQDPGLGLRLIYFSYDVKMKEKGDIPEGYSVSREKKERFSLILESASTNQTSMYLCASRGALAGSFNEQFFGPGTRLTVL.

The gene calls are TRBV28 and TRBJ2-3; 10 bases are a match to TRBD2. Per the germline V gene, CDR1 is MDHEN and CDR2 is SYDVKM. This CDR3 has 14 residues. The V and J ends lost 8 bases and 4 bases, in that order; junction bases with no gene match: 6. The CDR3 DNA sequence: TGTGCCAGCCGGGGTAGCGGGAGGCCAGATACGCAGTATTTT. It yields the protein CASRGSGRPDTQYF.

The chain joins TRBV11-2 to TRBJ1-4; D might be TRBD1 (6 bases). The germline V gene encodes CDR1 SGHAT and CDR2 FQNNGV. V dropped 1 base and J dropped 3 bases, with 9 bases sitting between them. The CDR3 spans 15 residues. The CDR3 region is CASSLVRGPNEKLFF. As DNA, the CDR3 is TGTGCCAGCAGCTTAGTCAGGGGCCCTAATGAAAAACTGTTTTTT.

V gene TRBV10-2 combines with J gene TRBJ2-5; tentatively, D is TRBD2 (6 bases). The CDR3 runs to 15 residues. Trimming pared 3 bases from V and 1 base from J, leaving 12 bases between. Germline V CDR1 and CDR2: WSHSY, SAAADI. In DNA form, the CDR3 reads TGCGCCAGCAGTGATGAAGCGGGTATCCAAGAGACCCAGTACTTC. Residues: CASSDEAGIQETQYF.

CDR3 DNA sequence: TGTGCCAGCAGCTTAGTTGCGGGATTCACCAATGAGCAGTTCTTC. The encoded protein is CASSLVAGFTNEQFF. The chain uses TRBV11-1 and TRBJ2-1; D perhaps matches TRBD2 (6 bases). V lost 1 base to trimming and J lost 6 bases, with 13 bases between them. This CDR3 has 15 residues. In germline, CDR1 is SGHAT, CDR2 FQDESV (reference sequence).

The chain joins TRBV11-2 to TRBJ2-1; TRBD2 matches at 8 bases. The J segment lost 4 bases and the V segment lost 0 bases, leaving 11 bases of the junction unmatched. Germline V gene lookup returns CDR1 SGHAT and CDR2 FQNNGV. The CDR3 contains 18 residues. The CDR3: CASSLEGRGTSRYNEQFF. Written as DNA, the CDR3 is TGTGCCAGCAGCTTAGAGGGACGAGGGACTAGTCGATACAATGAGCAGTTCTTC.

This chain links TRBV27 with TRBJ2-7; TRBD2 is a possible D gene (6 bases). Between the trimmed V and J ends, which lost 0 bases and 3 bases, there was a span of 21 bases. The CDR3 consists of 18 residues. Germline V gene lookup returns CDR1 MNHEY and CDR2 SMNVEV (reference sequence). The chain's CDR3 is CASSLSPPFPGLYYEQYF. DNA for the CDR3: TGTGCCAGCAGTTTATCTCCCCCTTTCCCGGGACTTTACTACGAGCAGTACTTC.

V and J are TRBV19 and TRBJ1-5; D ambiguous. The CDR3 runs to 16 residues. Trimming took 0 bases from V and 3 from J, leaving 12 bases between them. CDR1 and CDR2 from the germline V gene are LNHDA and SQIVND (reference sequence). As DNA, the CDR3 is TGTGCCAGTAGTATAGATGGTGCCATGAACAATCAGCCCCAGCATTTT. Its translation: CASSIDGAMNNQPQHF.

The genes are TRBV5-1 and TRBJ1-3; D call uncertain. CDR3 length: 15 amino acids. Germline CDR1 SGHRS, CDR2 YFSETQ. V was shortened by 0 bases and J by 0 bases, with 7 bases between the two germline ends. CDR3 residues: CASSLESYSGNTIYF. CDR3 DNA sequence: TGCGCCAGCAGCTTGGAGAGCTACTCTGGAAACACCATATATTTT.

The chain's CDR3 is CASSPGTGYTEAFF. CDR3 DNA sequence: TGTGCCAGCAGTCCCGGGACAGGGTACACTGAAGCTTTCTTT. This chain links TRBV2 with TRBJ1-1; 9 positions match TRBD1. CDR3 length: 14 amino acids. CDR1 is SNHLY and CDR2 is FYNNEI in the germline V gene. The trim removed 5 bases at V and 3 bases at J, leaving 4 bases unmatched.

The chain is built from TRBV29-1 and TRBJ2-7; the D is unclear. Trimming removed 7 bases at V and 3 bases at J, with 13 bases between. From germline, CDR1 is SQVTM and CDR2 ANQGSEA. There are 12 residues in the CDR3. In nucleotides, the CDR3 is TGCAGCGCACTTACTGCCGGCTACGAGCAGTACTTC. It is translated as CSALTAGYEQYF.

This clone was seen many times. At the DNA level, this CDR3 is encoded by other sequences in the same sample as well. The V gene is TRBV28, the J gene TRBJ2-5; maybe TRBD2 (5 bases). The length of the CDR3 is 13 residues. V dropped 4 bases and J dropped 2 bases, with 8 bases sitting between them. CDR1 MDHEN and CDR2 SYDVKM come from the germline V gene. The CDR3 here is CASSSSSQETQYF. As DNA, the CDR3 is TGTGCCAGCAGTTCTAGCAGTCAAGAGACCCAGTACTTC.

The table lists this clone with a count of one. V and J are TRBV6-1 and TRBJ2-5, with 8 bases fitting TRBD2. Looked up from germline, CDR1 is MNHNS and CDR2 is SASEGT. The CDR3 loop spans 14 amino acids. J was trimmed by 5 bases and V by 6 bases; bases with no gene match: 8. The CDR3 sequence: CASRVAGGLETQYF. CDR3 coding DNA: TGTGCCAGCAGGGTGGCGGGAGGACTTGAGACCCAGTACTTC.

This clone occurred a few times. The chain carries TRBV7-2 and TRBJ1-5; D perhaps matches TRBD1 (6 bases). Germline assignment: CDR1 SGHTA and CDR2 FQGNSA. This CDR3 is built from 15 residues. With 0 bases removed from V and 2 bases from J, the gap between germline ends came to 8 bases. The chain's CDR3 is CASSLARGGNQPQHF. The CDR3, as DNA: TGTGCCAGCAGCTTAGCCAGGGGTGGCAATCAGCCCCAGCATTTT.

J is TRBJ1-5 and V is TRBV28, with D tentatively TRBD1 (5 bases). The CDR3 is 13 amino acids. Between the trimmed V and J ends, which lost 8 bases and 6 bases, there was a span of 14 bases. Germline CDR1 and CDR2: MDHEN and SYDVKM. The CDR3, as DNA: TGTGCCAGCTGGGGGGGGTCAAGTCAGCCCCAGCATTTT. It translates to CASWGGSSQPQHF.

The chain carries TRBV18 and TRBJ2-7, with TRBD2 identical over 11 bases. With 5 bases clipped from V and 4 bases from J, the junction kept 4 bases outside the gene matches. The CDR3 spans 14 residues. Germline loops: CDR1 KGHSH, CDR2 LQKENI. The CDR3 region is CASSGTSGAYEQYF. DNA for the CDR3: TGTGCCAGCTCAGGGACTAGCGGAGCATACGAGCAGTACTTC.